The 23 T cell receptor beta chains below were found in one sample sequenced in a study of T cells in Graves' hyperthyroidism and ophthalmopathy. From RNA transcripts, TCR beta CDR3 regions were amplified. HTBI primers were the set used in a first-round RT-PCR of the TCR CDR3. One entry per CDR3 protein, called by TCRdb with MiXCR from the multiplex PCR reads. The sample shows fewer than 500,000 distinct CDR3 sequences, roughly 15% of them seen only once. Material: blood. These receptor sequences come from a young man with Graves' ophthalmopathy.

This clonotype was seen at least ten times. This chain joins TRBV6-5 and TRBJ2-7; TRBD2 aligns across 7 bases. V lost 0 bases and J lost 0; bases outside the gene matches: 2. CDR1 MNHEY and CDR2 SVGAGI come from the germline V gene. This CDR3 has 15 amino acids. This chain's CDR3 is CASSYSSGDSYEQYF. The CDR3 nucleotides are TGTGCCAGCAGTTACTCGAGCGGGGACTCCTACGAGCAGTACTTC.

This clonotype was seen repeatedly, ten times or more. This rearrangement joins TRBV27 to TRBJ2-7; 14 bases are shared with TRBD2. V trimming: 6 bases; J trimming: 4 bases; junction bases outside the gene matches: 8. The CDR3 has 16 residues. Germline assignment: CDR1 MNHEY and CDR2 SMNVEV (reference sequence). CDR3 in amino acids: CASSPGTSGSSYEQYF. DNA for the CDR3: TGTGCCAGCAGCCCCGGGACTAGCGGGAGTTCGTACGAGCAGTACTTC.

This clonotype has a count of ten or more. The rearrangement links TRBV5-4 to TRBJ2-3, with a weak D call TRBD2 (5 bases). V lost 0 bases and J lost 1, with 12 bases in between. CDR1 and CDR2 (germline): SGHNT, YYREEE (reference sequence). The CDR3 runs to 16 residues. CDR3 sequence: CASSLATGSRTDTQYF. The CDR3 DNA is TGTGCCAGCAGCTTGGCCACGGGGAGCCGCACAGATACGCAGTATTTT.

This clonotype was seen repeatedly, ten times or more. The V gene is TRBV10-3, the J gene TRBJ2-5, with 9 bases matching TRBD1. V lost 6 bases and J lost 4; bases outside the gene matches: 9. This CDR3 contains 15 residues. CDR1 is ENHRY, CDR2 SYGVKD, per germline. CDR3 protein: CAIRGTGNSRETQYF. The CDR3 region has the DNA TGTGCCATCAGGGGGACAGGGAACAGTAGAGAGACCCAGTACTTC.

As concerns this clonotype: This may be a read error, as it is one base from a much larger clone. CDR3 region: CASSQDLYPTEAFF. The CDR3 DNA sequence: TGTGCCAGCAGCCAAGATTTGTACCCGACTGAAGCTTTCTTT. This chain joins TRBV3-1 and TRBJ1-1; D remains unclear. Germline CDR1 is LGHDT and CDR2 is YNNKEL (reference sequence). V shed 0 bases and J shed 5 bases, with 10 bases lying between them. This CDR3 is built from 14 residues.

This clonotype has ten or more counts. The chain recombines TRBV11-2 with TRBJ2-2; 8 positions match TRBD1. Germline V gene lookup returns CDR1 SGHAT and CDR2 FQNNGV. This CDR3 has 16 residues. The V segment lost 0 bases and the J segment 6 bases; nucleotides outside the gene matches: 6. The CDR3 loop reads CASSLDYQGAAGELFF. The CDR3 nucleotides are TGTGCCAGCAGCTTAGATTATCAGGGGGCGGCCGGGGAGCTGTTTTTT.

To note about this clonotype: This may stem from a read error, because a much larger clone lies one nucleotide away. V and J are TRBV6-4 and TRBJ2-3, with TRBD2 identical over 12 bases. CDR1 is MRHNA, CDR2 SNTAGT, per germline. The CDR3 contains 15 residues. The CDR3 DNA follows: TGTGCCAGCAGTCCTAGCGGGGGGGCCGCTGATATGCAGTATTTT. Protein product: CASSPSGGAADMQYF.

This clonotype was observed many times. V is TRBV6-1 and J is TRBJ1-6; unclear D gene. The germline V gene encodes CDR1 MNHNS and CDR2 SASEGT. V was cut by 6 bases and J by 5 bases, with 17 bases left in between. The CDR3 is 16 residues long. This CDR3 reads CASRYSRGRNNSPLHF. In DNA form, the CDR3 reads TGTGCCAGCAGATATTCCCGAGGGAGAAATAATTCACCCCTCCACTTT.

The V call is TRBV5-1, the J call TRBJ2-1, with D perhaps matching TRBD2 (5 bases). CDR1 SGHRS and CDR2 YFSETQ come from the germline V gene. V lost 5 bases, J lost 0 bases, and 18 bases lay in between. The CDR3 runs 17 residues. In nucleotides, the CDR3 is TGCGCCAGCAGTGGGAGACTCCGACTAAGCTCCTACAATGAGCAGTTCTTC. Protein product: CASSGRLRLSSYNEQFF.

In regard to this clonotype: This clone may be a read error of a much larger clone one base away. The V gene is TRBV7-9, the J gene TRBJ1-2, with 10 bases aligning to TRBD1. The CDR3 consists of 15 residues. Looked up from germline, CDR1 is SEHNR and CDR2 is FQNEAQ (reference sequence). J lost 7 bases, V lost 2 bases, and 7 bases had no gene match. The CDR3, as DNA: TGTGCCAGCAGCTTACTGGGACAGGGGAGCTGTGGCTACACCTTC. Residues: CASSLLGQGSCGYTF.

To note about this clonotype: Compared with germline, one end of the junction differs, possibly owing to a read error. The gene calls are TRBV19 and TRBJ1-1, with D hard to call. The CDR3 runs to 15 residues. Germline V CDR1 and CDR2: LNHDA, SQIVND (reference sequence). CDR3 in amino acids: CASSIWTGKNTGAFF. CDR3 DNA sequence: TGTGCCAGTAGTATTTGGACGGGGAAGAACACTGGAGCTTTCTTT.

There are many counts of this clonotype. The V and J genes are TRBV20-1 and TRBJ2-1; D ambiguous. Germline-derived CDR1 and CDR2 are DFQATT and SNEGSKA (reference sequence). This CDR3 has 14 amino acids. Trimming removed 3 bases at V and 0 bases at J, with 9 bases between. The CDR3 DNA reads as TGCAGTGCTAGCCGATGGAGCTCCTACAATGAGCAGTTCTTC. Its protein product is CSASRWSSYNEQFF.

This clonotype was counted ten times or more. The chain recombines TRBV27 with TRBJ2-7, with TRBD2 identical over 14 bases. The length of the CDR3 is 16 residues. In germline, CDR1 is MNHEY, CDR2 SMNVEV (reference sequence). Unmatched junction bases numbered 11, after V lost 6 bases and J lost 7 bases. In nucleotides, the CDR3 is TGTGCCAGCAGCCCAATGGGACTAGCGGGAGTGGATGAGCAGTACTTC. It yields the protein CASSPMGLAGVDEQYF.

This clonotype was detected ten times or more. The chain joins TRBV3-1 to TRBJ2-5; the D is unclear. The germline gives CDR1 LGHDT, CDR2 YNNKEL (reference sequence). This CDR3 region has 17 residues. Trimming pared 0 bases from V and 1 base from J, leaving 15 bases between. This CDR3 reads CASSQDVTDLPQETQYF. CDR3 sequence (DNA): TGTGCCAGCAGCCAAGATGTTACAGACCTACCCCAAGAGACCCAGTACTTC.

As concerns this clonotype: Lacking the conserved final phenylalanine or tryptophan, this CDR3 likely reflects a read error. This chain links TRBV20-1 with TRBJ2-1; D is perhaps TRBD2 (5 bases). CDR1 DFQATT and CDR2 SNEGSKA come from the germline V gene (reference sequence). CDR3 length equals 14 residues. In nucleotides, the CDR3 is TGCAGCCCTACGGGGAGCGGCTCCTACAATGAGCAGTTCCTC. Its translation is CSPTGSGSYNEQFL.

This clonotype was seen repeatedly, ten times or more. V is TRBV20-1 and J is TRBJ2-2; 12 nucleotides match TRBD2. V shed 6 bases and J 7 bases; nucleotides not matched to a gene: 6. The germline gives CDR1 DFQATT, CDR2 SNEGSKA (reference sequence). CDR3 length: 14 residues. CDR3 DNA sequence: TGCAGTGCCAAAGGACTAGCGGGGAGCGGGGAGCTGTTTTTT. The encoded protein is CSAKGLAGSGELFF.

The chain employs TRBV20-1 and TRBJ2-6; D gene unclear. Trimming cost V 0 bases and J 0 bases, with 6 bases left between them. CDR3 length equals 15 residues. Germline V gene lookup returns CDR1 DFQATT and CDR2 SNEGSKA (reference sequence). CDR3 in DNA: TGCAGTGCTAGAGACTGGAGCTCTGGGGCCAACGTCCTGACTTTC. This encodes CSARDWSSGANVLTF.

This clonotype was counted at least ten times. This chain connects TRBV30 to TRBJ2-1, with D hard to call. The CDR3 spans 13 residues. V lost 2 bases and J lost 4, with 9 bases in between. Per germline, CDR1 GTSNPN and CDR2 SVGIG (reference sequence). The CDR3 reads CAWSLGSYNEQFF. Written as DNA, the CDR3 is TGTGCCTGGAGTTTGGGCAGTTACAATGAGCAGTTCTTC.

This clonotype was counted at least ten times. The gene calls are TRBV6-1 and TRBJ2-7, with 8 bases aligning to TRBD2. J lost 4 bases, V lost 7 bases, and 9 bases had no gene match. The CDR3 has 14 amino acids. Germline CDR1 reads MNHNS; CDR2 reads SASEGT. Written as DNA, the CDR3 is TGTGCCAGCACCCGACAGCGGGGGTCTTACGAGCAGTACTTC. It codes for CASTRQRGSYEQYF.

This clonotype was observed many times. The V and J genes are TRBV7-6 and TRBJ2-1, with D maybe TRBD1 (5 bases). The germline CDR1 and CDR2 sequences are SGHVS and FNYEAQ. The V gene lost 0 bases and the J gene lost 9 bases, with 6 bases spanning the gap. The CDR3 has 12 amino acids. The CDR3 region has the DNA TGTGCCAGCAGCTTAGCAGGGGTTGAGCAGTTCTTC. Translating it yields CASSLAGVEQFF.

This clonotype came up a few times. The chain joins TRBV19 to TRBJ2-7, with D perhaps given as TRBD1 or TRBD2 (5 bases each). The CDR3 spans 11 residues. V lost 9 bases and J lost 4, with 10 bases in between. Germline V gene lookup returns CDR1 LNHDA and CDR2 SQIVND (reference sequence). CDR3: CASTWGYEQYF. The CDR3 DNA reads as TGTGCCAGCACCTGGGGGTACGAGCAGTACTTC.

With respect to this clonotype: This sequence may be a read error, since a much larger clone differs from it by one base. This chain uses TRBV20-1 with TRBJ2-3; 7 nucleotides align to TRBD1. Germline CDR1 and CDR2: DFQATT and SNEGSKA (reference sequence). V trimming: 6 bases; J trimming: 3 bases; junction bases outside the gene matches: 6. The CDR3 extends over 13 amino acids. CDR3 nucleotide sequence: TGCAGTGCCCACCCGACAGGGACAGATACGCAGTATTTT. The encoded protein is CSAHPTGTDTQYF.

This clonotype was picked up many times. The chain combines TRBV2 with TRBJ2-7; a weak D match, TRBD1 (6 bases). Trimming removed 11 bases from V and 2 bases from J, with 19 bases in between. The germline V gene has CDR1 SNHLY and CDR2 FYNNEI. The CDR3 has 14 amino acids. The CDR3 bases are TGTGCCGCCTCAGGGCAGGGGTACACCTACGAGCAGTACTTC. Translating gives CAASGQGYTYEQYF. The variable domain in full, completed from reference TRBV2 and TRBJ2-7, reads EPEVTQTPSHQVTQMGQEVILRCVPISNHLYFYWYRQILGQKVEFLVSFYNNEISEKSEIFDDQFSVERPDGSNFTLKIRSTKLEDSAMYFCAASGQGYTYEQYFGPGTRLTVT.